This TCR beta chain came from a study of blood T cell repertoires in COVID-19. V lost 4 bases, J lost 3 bases, and 5 bases stayed unmatched. The CDR3 covers 16 residues. From germline, CDR1 is MGHRA and CDR2 YSYEKL. The assay was immunoSEQ multiplex PCR, and TCRdb's table has in-frame clones only and misses some. This repertoire shows almost 200,000 clones, about 85% found once; its top ten account for around 0.93%. V is TRBV4-1 and J is TRBJ2-1; 11 nucleotides align to TRBD1. Source material: peripheral blood. The receptor comes from a man aged 60-69 years with COVID-19, enrolled during active disease. CDR3 amino acids: CASSPFGTGGYNEQFF. For the CDR3, the DNA is TGCGCCAGCAGCCCATTCGGGACAGGGGGCTACAATGAGCAGTTCTTC.